The 6 T cell receptor beta chains given below trace back to one sample, sequenced in a study of Ad26.COV2.S vaccination and SARS-CoV-2 variants. Sequenced by immunoSEQ multiplex PCR; TCRdb stores in-frame clones only, minus some. The table includes more than 350,000 clones, about nine tenths detected once. Noted treatment: 15 to 20 received Ad26.COV2.S at low or high dose, single or two shots; 5 received placebo; per-sample allocation not given. After the first vaccine or placebo injection, samples were drawn on day 63. Here the sequenced sample was peripheral blood, taken in a trial of Ad26.COV2.S vaccine versus placebo. The receptors originated from a person aged 18-60 years who received the Ad26.COV2.S COVID-19 vaccine or a placebo.

The chain couples TRBV28 to TRBJ2-3, with D possibly matching TRBD1 (5 bases). Germline V gene data show CDR1 as MDHEN and CDR2 as SYDVKM. The V end lost 6 bases, the J end lost 6 bases, and 13 bases lay between the germline ends. The CDR3 spans 13 residues. The CDR3 region is CASSTDIPDTQYF. For the CDR3, the DNA is TGTGCCAGCAGCACGGACATTCCGGATACGCAGTATTTT.

The chain employs TRBV7-6 and TRBJ2-2; tentatively, D is TRBD1 (5 bases). Trimming removed 5 bases at V and 5 bases at J, with 12 bases between. Germline assignment: CDR1 SGHVS and CDR2 FNYEAQ. The CDR3 is 14 residues long. CDR3 sequence (DNA): TGTGCCAGCAGCCCGAATAGGGGTACCGGGGAGCTGTTTTTT. Translation: CASSPNRGTGELFF.

The chain couples TRBV6-5 to TRBJ1-2; 7 bases agree with TRBD1. In germline, CDR1 is MNHEY, CDR2 SVGAGI. The V gene end was trimmed by 2 bases and the J gene end by 2 bases; junction bases not matched to a gene: 5. This CDR3 has 15 residues. In DNA form, the CDR3 reads TGTGCCAGCAGTTACGGGACAGTGAAGAACTATGGCTACACCTTC. It translates to CASSYGTVKNYGYTF.

The rearrangement links TRBV5-8 to TRBJ2-5; D gene unclear. The V and J ends lost 1 base and 5 bases respectively, with 9 bases between them. Germline V CDR1 and CDR2: SGHTS, YDEGEE. The CDR3 totals 13 residues. The CDR3 protein is CASSLLEWETQYF. The CDR3 nucleotides read TGTGCCAGCAGCTTGCTGGAGTGGGAGACCCAGTACTTC.

This clone appeared a few times. The chain recombines TRBV6-2 or TRBV6-3 with TRBJ1-5; D remains unclear. The CDR3 runs 15 residues. CDR1 and CDR2 (germline): MNHEY, SVGEGT. V was cut by 6 bases and J by 3 bases, with 15 bases left in between. In nucleotides, the CDR3 is TGTGCCAGCAGCCTGGCGGGTTTGAACAATCAGCCCCAGCATTTT. Translation gives CASSLAGLNNQPQHF.

This clone occurred a few times. The V call is TRBV3-1 (or the pseudogene TRBV3-2), the J call TRBJ2-5, with D uncertain. There are 12 residues in the CDR3. V lost 0 bases to trimming and J lost 1 base, with 0 bases between them. Germline CDR1 and CDR2: LGHDT and YNNKEL (reference sequence). The CDR3 loop reads CASSQDQETQYF. The CDR3 coding sequence is TGTGCCAGCAGCCAAGACCAAGAGACCCAGTACTTC.